This TCR beta chain was retrieved from a study of T cell changes during pregnancy in multiple sclerosis. Sequencing used immunoSEQ multiplex PCR; TCRdb keeps in-frame clones, though not all of them. Of 45,000 to 60,000 clones detected, about 91% appear once; the ten largest clones hold approximately 1.1%. The starting material was peripheral blood, obtained after pregnancy. The receptor comes from a female donor in good health, enrolled as a control in a pregnancy study.

The CDR3 loop is CASRIQGLNTEAFF. The CDR3 DNA is TGTGCCAGCAGGATACAGGGGTTGAACACTGAAGCTTTCTTT. This chain joins TRBV2 and TRBJ1-1; TRBD1 matches at 7 bases. The J segment lost 0 bases and the V segment lost 6 bases, leaving 4 bases of the junction unmatched. Germline CDR1 is SNHLY and CDR2 is FYNNEI. This CDR3 spans 14 amino acids. The complete variable domain, with remaining parts taken from reference TRBV2 and TRBJ1-1, reads EPEVTQTPSHQVTQMGQEVILRCVPISNHLYFYWYRQILGQKVEFLVSFYNNEISEKSEIFDDQFSVERPDGSNFTLKIRSTKLEDSAMYFCASRIQGLNTEAFFGQGTRLTVV.